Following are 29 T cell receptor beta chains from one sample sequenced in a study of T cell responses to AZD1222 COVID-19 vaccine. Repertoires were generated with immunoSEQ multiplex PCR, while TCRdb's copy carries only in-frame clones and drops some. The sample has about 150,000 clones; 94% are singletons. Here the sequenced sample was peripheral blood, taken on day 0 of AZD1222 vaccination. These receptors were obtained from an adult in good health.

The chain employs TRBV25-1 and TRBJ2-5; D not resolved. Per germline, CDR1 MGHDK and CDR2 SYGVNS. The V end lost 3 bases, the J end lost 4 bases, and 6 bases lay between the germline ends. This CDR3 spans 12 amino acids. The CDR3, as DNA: TGTGCCAGCAGTGATTTGTTAGAGACCCAGTACTTC. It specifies CASSDLLETQYF.

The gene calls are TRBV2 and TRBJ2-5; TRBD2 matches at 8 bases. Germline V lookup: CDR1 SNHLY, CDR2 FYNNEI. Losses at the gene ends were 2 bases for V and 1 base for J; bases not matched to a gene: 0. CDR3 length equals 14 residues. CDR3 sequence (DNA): TGTGCCAGCAGTGAACGGGGGGGCCAAGAGACCCAGTACTTC. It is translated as CASSERGGQETQYF.

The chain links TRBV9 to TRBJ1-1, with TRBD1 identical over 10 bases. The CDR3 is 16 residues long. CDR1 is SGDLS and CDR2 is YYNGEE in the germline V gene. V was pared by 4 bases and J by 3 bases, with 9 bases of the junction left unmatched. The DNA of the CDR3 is TGTGCCAGCAGCTTCGGACAGGGGGAAGCGTACACTGAAGCTTTCTTT. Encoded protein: CASSFGQGEAYTEAFF.

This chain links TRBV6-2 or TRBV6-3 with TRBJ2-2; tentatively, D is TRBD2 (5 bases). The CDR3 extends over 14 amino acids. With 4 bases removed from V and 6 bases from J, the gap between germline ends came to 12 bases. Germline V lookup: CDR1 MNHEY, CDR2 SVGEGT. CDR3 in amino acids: CASSSPRASGELFF. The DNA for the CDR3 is TGTGCCAGCAGTTCGCCGAGGGCCTCCGGGGAGCTGTTTTTT.

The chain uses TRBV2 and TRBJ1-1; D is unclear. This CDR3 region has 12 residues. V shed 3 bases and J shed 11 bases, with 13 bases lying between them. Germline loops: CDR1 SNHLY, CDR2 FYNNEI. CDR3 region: CASSDIKGTAFF. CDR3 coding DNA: TGTGCCAGCAGTGACATCAAGGGAACCGCTTTCTTT.

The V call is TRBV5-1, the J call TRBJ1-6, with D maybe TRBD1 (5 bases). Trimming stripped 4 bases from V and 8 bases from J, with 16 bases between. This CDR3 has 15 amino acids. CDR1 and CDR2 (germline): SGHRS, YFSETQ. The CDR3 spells CASSTGTTVYSPLHF. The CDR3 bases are TGCGCCAGCAGCACAGGAACGACGGTGTATTCACCCCTCCACTTT. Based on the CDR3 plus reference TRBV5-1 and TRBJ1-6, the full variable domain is KAGVTQTPRYLIKTRGQQVTLSCSPISGHRSVSWYQQTPGQGLQFLFEYFSETQRNKGNFPGRFSGRQFSNSRSEMNVSTLELGDSALYLCASSTGTTVYSPLHFGNGTRLTVT.

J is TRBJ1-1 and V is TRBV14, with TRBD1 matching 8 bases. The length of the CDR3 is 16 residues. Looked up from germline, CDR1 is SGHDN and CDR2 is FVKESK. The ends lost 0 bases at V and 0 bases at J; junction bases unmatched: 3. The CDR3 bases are TGTGCCAGCAGCCAAGATTTGGGACAGGTGAACACTGAAGCTTTCTTT. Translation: CASSQDLGQVNTEAFF. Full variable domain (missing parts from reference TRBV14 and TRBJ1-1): EAGVTQFPSHSVIEKGQTVTLRCDPISGHDNLYWYRRVMGKEIKFLLHFVKESKQDESGMPNNRFLAERTGGTYSTLKVQPAELEDSGVYFCASSQDLGQVNTEAFFGQGTRLTVV.

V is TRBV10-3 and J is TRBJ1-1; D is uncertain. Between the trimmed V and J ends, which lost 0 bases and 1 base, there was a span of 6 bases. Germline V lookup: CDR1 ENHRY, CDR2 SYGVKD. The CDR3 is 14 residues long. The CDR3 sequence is CAISESTSNTEAFF. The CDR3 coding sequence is TGTGCCATCAGTGAGTCGACATCGAACACTGAAGCTTTCTTT.

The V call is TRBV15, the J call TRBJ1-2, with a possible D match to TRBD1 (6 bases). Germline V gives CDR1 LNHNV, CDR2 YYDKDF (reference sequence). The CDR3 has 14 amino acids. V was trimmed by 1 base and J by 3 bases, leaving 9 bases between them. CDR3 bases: TGTGCCACCAGCAGAGCGGCAGGGGACTATGGCTACACCTTC. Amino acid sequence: CATSRAAGDYGYTF.

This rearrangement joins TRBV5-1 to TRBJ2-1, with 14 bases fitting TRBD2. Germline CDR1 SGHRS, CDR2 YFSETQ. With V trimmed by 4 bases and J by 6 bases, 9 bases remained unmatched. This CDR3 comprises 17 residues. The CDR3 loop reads CASSAPGLAGVGNEQFF. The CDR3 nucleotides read TGCGCCAGCAGCGCCCCGGGACTAGCGGGAGTGGGCAATGAGCAGTTCTTC.

The CDR3 nucleotides read TGCGCCAGCAGCCAAGCTGTGCAGGGGTTGTCAAATGAGCAGTTCTTC. It encodes CASSQAVQGLSNEQFF. The rearrangement uses TRBV4-1 and TRBJ2-1, with D possibly TRBD1 on 6 matching bases. Trimming shortened V by 1 base and J by 7 bases, and 17 bases separated the two germline ends. Looked up from germline, CDR1 is MGHRA and CDR2 is YSYEKL. This CDR3 has 16 amino acids.

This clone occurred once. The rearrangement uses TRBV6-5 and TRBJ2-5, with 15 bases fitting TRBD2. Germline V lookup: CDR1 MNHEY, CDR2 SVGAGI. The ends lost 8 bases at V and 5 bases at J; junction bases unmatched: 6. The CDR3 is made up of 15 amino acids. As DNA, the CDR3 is TGTGCCAGCCGGACTAGCGGGGGGGCCTGGGAGACCCAGTACTTC. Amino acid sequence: CASRTSGGAWETQYF.

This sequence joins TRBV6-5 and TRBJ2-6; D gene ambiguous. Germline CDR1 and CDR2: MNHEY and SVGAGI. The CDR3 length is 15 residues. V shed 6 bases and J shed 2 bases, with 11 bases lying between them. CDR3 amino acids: CASRIGRTGANVLTF. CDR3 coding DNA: TGTGCCAGCAGGATAGGGCGGACTGGGGCCAACGTCCTGACTTTC.

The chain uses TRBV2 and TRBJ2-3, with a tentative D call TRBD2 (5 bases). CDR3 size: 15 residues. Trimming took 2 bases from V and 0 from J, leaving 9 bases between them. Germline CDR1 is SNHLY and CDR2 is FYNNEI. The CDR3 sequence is CASSERTSSTDTQYF. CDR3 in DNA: TGTGCCAGCAGTGAAAGGACTTCTAGCACAGATACGCAGTATTTT.

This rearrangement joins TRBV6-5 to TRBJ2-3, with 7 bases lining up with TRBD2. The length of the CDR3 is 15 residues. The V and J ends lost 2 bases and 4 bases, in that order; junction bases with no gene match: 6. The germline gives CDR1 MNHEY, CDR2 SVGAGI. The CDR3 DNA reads TGTGCCAGCAGTTACCAGGGAGGGAGTTCAGATACGCAGTATTTT. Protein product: CASSYQGGSSDTQYF.

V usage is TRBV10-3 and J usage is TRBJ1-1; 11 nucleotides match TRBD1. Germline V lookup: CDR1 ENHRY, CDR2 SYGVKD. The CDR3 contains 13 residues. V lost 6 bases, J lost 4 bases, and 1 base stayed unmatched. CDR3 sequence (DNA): TGTGCCATCAGGGGGACAGGGGGCACTGAAGCTTTCTTT. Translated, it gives CAIRGTGGTEAFF.

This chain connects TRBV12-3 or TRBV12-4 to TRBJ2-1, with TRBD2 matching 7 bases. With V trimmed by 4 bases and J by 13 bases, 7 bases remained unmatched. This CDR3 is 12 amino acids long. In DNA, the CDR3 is TGTGCCAGCAGTTATGGGGGGGAAGACCAGTTCTTC. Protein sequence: CASSYGGEDQFF.

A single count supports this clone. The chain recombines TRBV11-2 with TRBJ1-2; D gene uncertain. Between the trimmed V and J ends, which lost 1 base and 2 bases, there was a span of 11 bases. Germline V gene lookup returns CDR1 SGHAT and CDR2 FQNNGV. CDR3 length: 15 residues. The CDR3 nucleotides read TGTGCCAGCAGCTTAGTCTCGGGCGGAAACTATGGCTACACCTTC. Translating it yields CASSLVSGGNYGYTF.

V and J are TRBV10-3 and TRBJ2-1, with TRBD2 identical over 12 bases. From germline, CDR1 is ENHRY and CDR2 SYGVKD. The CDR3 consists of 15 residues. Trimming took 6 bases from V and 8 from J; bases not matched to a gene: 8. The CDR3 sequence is CAIRTASGRAHEQFF. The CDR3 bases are TGTGCCATCAGAACCGCTAGCGGGAGGGCCCATGAGCAGTTCTTC.

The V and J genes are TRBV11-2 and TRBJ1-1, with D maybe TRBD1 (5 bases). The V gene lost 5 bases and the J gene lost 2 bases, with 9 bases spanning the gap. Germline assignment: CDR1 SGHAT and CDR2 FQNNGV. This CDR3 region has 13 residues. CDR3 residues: CASSGTTNTEAFF. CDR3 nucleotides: TGTGCCAGCAGCGGGACCACCAACACTGAAGCTTTCTTT. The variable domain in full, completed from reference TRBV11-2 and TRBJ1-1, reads EAGVAQSPRYKIIEKRQSVAFWCNPISGHATLYWYQQILGQGPKLLIQFQNNGVVDDSQLPKDRFSAERLKGVDSTLKIQPAKLEDSAVYLCASSGTTNTEAFFGQGTRLTVV.

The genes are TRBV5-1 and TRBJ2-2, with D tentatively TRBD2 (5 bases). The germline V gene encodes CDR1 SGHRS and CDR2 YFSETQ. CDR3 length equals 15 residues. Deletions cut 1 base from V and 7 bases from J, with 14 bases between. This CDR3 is CASSLSSQRGGELFF. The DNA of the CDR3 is TGCGCCAGCAGCTTGAGCTCGCAACGGGGCGGGGAGCTGTTTTTT.

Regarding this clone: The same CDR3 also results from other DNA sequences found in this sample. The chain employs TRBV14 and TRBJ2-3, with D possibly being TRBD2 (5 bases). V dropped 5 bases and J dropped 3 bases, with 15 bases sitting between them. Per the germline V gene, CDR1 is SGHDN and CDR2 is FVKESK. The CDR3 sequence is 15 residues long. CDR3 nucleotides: TGTGCCAGCAGCTATGGAGGCGGGCTGACAGATACGCAGTATTTT. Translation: CASSYGGGLTDTQYF.

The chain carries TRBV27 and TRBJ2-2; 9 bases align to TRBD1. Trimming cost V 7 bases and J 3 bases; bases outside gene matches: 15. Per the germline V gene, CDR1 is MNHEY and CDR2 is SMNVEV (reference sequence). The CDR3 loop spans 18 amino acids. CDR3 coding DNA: TGTGCCAGCACCACAAACCCGGGGGACAGGGTGTACACCGGGGAGCTGTTTTTT. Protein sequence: CASTTNPGDRVYTGELFF.

The chain's CDR3 is CASNIYGETQYF. As DNA, the CDR3 is TGTGCCAGCAACATTTATGGGGAGACCCAGTACTTC. The chain employs TRBV11-2 and TRBJ2-5; D unresolved. Germline V gene lookup returns CDR1 SGHAT and CDR2 FQNNGV. The CDR3 has 12 residues. V was cut by 7 bases and J by 5 bases, with 11 bases left in between.

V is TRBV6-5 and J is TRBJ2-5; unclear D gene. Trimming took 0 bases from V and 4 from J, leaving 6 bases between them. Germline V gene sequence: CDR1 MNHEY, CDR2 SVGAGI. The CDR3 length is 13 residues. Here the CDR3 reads CASSYSYVETQYF. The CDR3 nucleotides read TGTGCCAGCAGTTACTCGTATGTAGAGACCCAGTACTTC.

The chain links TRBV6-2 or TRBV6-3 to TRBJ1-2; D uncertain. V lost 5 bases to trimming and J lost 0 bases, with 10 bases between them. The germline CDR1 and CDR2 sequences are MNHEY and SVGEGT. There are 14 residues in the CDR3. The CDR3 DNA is TGTGCCAGCAGTCAAGCCGGGGCTAACTATGGCTACACCTTC. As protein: CASSQAGANYGYTF.

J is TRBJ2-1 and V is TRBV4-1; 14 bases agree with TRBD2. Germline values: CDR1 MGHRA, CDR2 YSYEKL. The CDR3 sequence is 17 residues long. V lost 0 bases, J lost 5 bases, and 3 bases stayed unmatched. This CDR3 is CASSQDPTSGGDNEQFF. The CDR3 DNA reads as TGCGCCAGCAGCCAAGATCCGACTAGCGGGGGGGACAATGAGCAGTTCTTC.

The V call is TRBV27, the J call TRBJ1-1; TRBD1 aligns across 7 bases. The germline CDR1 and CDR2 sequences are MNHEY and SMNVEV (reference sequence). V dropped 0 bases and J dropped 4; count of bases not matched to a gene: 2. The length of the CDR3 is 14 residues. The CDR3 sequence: CASSLSGTVTEAFF. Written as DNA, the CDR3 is TGTGCCAGCAGTTTATCGGGGACAGTCACTGAAGCTTTCTTT.

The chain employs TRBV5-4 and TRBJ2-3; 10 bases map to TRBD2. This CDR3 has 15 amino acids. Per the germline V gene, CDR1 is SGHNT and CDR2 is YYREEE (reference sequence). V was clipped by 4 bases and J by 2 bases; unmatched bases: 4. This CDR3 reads CASSTGLAITDTQYF. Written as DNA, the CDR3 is TGTGCCAGCAGCACGGGACTAGCGATCACAGATACGCAGTATTTT.